These T cell receptor beta chains were read from a single sample in a study of early T cells in non-severe SARS-CoV-2 infection. MiXCR, applied by TCRdb to the 5' RACE reads, yields one record per CDR3 protein. The data contain roughly 100,000 distinct CDR3 sequences, roughly an eighth of them seen just once; the ten biggest clones take up around 2.4%. Sequencing was done on a sample of whole blood. The source of these receptors is an adult who was a healthcare worker with PCR-confirmed SARS-CoV-2 infection or an uninfected control (not recorded which). The CDR3 runs from the conserved cysteine through the conserved F or W. The order of the fields is D gene, V gene, J gene, clone size, CDR3 DNA, CDR3 protein. A D gene is named only where the DNA matches it firmly. Rows give clone size only sometimes, using once, few, many, or a class for an expanded clone.

D: -; V: TRBV27; J: TRBJ2-3; size: many; DNA: TGTGCCAGCAGTTTCCCAGGGGATGCGCAGTATTTT; CDR3: CASSFPGDAQYF
D: TRBD1; V: TRBV7-8; J: TRBJ2-5; size: few; DNA: TGTGCCAGCAGCTTAGGGGACAGGGTGGGTAGCGAAGAGACCCAGTACTTC; CDR3: CASSLGDRVGSEETQYF
D: -; V: TRBV2; J: TRBJ2-7; size: many; DNA: TGTGCCAGCAGTGGGCAGAAAGCCTACGAGCAGTACTTC; CDR3: CASSGQKAYEQYF
D: -; V: TRBV6-1; J: TRBJ2-3; size: many; DNA: TGTGCCAGCAGTGAAGCAGAGACCCGCACAGATACGCAGTATTTT; CDR3: CASSEAETRTDTQYF
D: -; V: TRBV2; J: TRBJ2-5; size: few; DNA: TGTGCCAGCACCCAAAGGGCGGCGGAGACCCAGTACTTC; CDR3: CASTQRAAETQYF
D: TRBD1; V: TRBV12-3/TRBV12-4; J: TRBJ2-6; size: many; DNA: TGTGCCAGCAGTTCGCCGGGACAGGGGGACTCTGGGGCCAACGTCCTGACTTTC; CDR3: CASSSPGQGDSGANVLTF
D: -; V: TRBV2; J: TRBJ2-2; size: -; DNA: TGTGCCAGCAGCCGTGTGGCTGGAATACGGACCGGGGAGCTGTATTTT; CDR3: CASSRVAGIRTGELYF
D: -; V: TRBV19; J: TRBJ1-5; size: few; DNA: TGTGCCAGTAGTATAGAGAACAGGCGAAAGCCCCAGCATTTT; CDR3: CASSIENRRKPQHF
D: -; V: TRBV6-2/TRBV6-3; J: TRBJ2-7; size: many; DNA: TGTGCCAGCAGTTACTTGGGGGTTTACGAGCAGTACTTC; CDR3: CASSYLGVYEQYF
D: -; V: TRBV7-9; J: TRBJ2-5; size: -; DNA: TGTGCCAGCAGCCCCCGGCCCCAGTACTTC; CDR3: CASSPRPQYF
D: -; V: TRBV6-5; J: TRBJ1-1; size: -; DNA: TGTGCCAGCAACCCTGTCGGAGTAGATATGAACACTGAAGCTTTCTTT; CDR3: CASNPVGVDMNTEAFF
D: TRBD1; V: TRBV20-1; J: TRBJ1-4; size: -; DNA: TGCAGTGCCAGGACAGGGGGCTTAACTAATGAAAAACTGTTTTTT; CDR3: CSARTGGLTNEKLFF
D: TRBD1; V: TRBV29-1; J: TRBJ1-4; size: few; DNA: TGCAGCGTTGCGGGACAGGGGAATGAAAAACTGTTTTTT; CDR3: CSVAGQGNEKLFF
D: -; V: TRBV28; J: TRBJ2-7; size: many; DNA: TGTGCCAGCAACGACGTCCCCTACGAGCAGTACTTC; CDR3: CASNDVPYEQYF
D: TRBD1; V: TRBV3-1; J: TRBJ2-3; size: few; DNA: TGTGCCAGCAGCTTCCTCGGGACAGGGGGCGATACGCAGTATTTT; CDR3: CASSFLGTGGDTQYF
D: -; V: TRBV6-5; J: TRBJ2-7; size: few; DNA: TGTGCCAGCAGTAACGACAGAGGCGACTACGAGCAGTACTTC; CDR3: CASSNDRGDYEQYF
D: TRBD1; V: TRBV11-2; J: TRBJ2-7; size: few; DNA: TGTGCCAGCAGCACGTGGACAGGGGGCGACTACGAGCAGTACTTC; CDR3: CASSTWTGGDYEQYF
D: -; V: TRBV18; J: TRBJ2-7; size: few; DNA: TGTGCCAGCTCACCACCGGTCAGGGCGGGTGAGCAGTACTTC; CDR3: CASSPPVRAGEQYF
D: -; V: TRBV7-9; J: TRBJ2-5; size: -; DNA: TGTGCCAGCAGCTTAGACTGGCAGGGCGGTGAGACCCAGTACTTC; CDR3: CASSLDWQGGETQYF
D: -; V: TRBV29-1; J: TRBJ2-5; size: few; DNA: TGCAGCGTATTGGGGGGGGCGGAGGTTGGAGAGACCCAGTACTTC; CDR3: CSVLGGAEVGETQYF
D: -; V: TRBV29-1; J: TRBJ1-1; size: many; DNA: TGCAGCGTTTTAGTCCTGGCCGAAGCTTTCTTT; CDR3: CSVLVLAEAFF
D: -; V: TRBV7-2; J: TRBJ2-2; size: few; DNA: TGTGCCAGCAGCTTAGCGTTAGGGGAGGCCGGGGAGCTGTTTTTT; CDR3: CASSLALGEAGELFF
D: TRBD1; V: TRBV4-3; J: TRBJ2-2; size: -; DNA: TGCGCCAGCAGCCAAGAGACGGGACAGGGTAACACCGGGGAGCTGTTTTTT; CDR3: CASSQETGQGNTGELFF
D: TRBD1; V: TRBV29-1; J: TRBJ2-7; size: many; DNA: TGCAGCGTTGGACAGGGGGCGGACTACGAGCAGTACTTC; CDR3: CSVGQGADYEQYF
D: -; V: TRBV28; J: TRBJ2-3; size: -; DNA: TGTGCCAGCAGTCGCATAGCCGTGGATACGCAGTATTTT; CDR3: CASSRIAVDTQYF
D: -; V: TRBV5-1; J: TRBJ2-1; size: few; DNA: TGCGCCAGCGCCTGGTCCTACAATGAGCAGTTCTTC; CDR3: CASAWSYNEQFF
D: -; V: TRBV21-1; J: TRBJ2-2; size: -; DNA: TGTGCCAGCAGCAAAGTACACAGGGGGCGAGGAAGGGAGCTGTTTTTT; CDR3: CASSKVHRGRGRELFF
D: TRBD2; V: TRBV7-9; J: TRBJ2-2; size: many; DNA: TGTGCCAGCAGTTCTAGCGGGGGTAACACCGGGGAGCTGTTTTTT; CDR3: CASSSSGGNTGELFF
D: -; V: TRBV24-1; J: TRBJ2-2; size: -; DNA: TGTGCCACCAGTGCAGGAGGAGAGACGAACACCGGGGAGCTGTTTTTT; CDR3: CATSAGGETNTGELFF
D: TRBD1; V: TRBV5-1; J: TRBJ2-7; size: many; DNA: TGCGCCAGCAGCTCATCGACAGGGGTATTGGACGGGCAGTACTTC; CDR3: CASSSSTGVLDGQYF
D: -; V: TRBV6-4; J: TRBJ2-1; size: few; DNA: TGTGCCAGCAGCGGACAACGGGGTTCCTACAATGAGCAGTTCTTC; CDR3: CASSGQRGSYNEQFF
D: -; V: TRBV7-2; J: TRBJ1-2; size: -; DNA: TGTGCCAGCAGCGCCCAACCCTTTAGGGCTCATAACTATGGCTACACCTTC; CDR3: CASSAQPFRAHNYGYTF
D: -; V: TRBV28; J: TRBJ1-2; size: -; DNA: TGTGCCAGCAGTTCGCCGGTCGTGGGAAACTATGGCTACACCTTC; CDR3: CASSSPVVGNYGYTF
D: TRBD1; V: TRBV29-1; J: TRBJ1-2; size: few; DNA: TGCAGCGTTGAAGAGGGAGGGACAGGGCATGGCTACACCTTC; CDR3: CSVEEGGTGHGYTF
D: -; V: TRBV7-3; J: TRBJ2-6; size: many; DNA: TGTGCCAGCAGTCCCCACAGGATAGGAGCTTTTACTGGGGCCAACGTCCTGACTTTC; CDR3: CASSPHRIGAFTGANVLTF
D: -; V: TRBV12-3/TRBV12-4; J: TRBJ1-1; size: many; DNA: TGTGCCAGCAGTTTGGGCGGGCGATACACTGAAGCTTTCTTT; CDR3: CASSLGGRYTEAFF
D: -; V: TRBV20-1; J: TRBJ2-5; size: many; DNA: TGCAGTGCCGGCAGGGGGGAATGGGAGACCCAGTACTTC; CDR3: CSAGRGEWETQYF